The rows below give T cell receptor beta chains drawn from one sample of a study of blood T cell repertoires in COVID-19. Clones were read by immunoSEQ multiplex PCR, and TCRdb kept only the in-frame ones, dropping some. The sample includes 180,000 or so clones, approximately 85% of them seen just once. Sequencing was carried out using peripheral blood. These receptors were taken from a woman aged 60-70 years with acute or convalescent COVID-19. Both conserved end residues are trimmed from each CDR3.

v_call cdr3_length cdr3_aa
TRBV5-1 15 ASSLGAGLAGVDEQF
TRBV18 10 ASSPQAELLN
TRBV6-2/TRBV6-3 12 ASSYGAANQPQH
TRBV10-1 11 ASSEFNRGKAF
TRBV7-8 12 ASSLAGHNSPLH
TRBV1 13 TSSQGQASYNEQF
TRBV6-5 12 ASRSRDRYQPQH
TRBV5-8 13 ASSLMGLEGIKLF
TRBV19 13 ASSIEAGKYNEQF
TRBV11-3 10 ASSSGGGEQF
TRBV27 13 ASSPPGQKAHEQY
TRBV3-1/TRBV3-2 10 ASSPGDYGYT
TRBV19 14 ASSIGTGGKADTQY
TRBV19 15 ASSPLGRGWTNTEAF
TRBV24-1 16 ATSDGTSGRPSTDTQY
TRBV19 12 ASSVGHPNTEAF
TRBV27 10 ASSLRPGELF
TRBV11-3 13 ASSPEGRPQETQY
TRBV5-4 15 ASSGGPSGTSVNEQF
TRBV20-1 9 SARTIRTQY
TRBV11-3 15 ASSPQGLAGFTDTQY
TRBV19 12 ASKQAGVFNEQF
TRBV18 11 ASSGASYNEQF
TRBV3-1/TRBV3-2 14 ASSHIRSVTYNEQF
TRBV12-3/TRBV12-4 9 ASSFRNEQF
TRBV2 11 ASGQGGNQPQH
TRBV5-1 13 ASSLAPRGPHEQY
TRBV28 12 ASSFGGSGYEQY
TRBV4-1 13 ASSQPYRGRTEAF
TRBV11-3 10 ASSFGRGEQY
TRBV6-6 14 ASSYAGQANNEKLF
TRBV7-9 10 ASSVNSPEAF
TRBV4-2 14 ASSQDPFGGNQPQH
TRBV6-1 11 ASSEGGGHGYT
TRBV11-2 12 ASSSGQGYSPLH
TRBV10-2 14 ASKRGLAGFGLEQF
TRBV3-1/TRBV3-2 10 ASSQGSRRAF
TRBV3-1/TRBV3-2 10 ASRTGGGGYT
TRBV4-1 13 ASSQESRLINEQF
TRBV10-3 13 AITSLAGVSDTQY
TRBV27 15 ASSFSLGDRGLNEQF
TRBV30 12 ATHRGLMNTEAF
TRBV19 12 ASKSQILNTEAF
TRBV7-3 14 ASSLTGGGWNTEAF
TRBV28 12 ASSTTITNEKLF
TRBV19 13 ASSIAGHRMAEAF
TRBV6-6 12 ASSATTLSGTQY
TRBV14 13 ASSHGGSGAYEQY
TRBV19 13 ASIARGGGFTEAF
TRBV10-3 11 AIRTTGSYGYT
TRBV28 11 ASISRNTGELF
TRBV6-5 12 ASLQGAGLYGYT
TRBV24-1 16 ATSDFKLGGGQFYGYT
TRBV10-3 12 ATRGTSEKETQY
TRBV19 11 ASSGSTKNIQY